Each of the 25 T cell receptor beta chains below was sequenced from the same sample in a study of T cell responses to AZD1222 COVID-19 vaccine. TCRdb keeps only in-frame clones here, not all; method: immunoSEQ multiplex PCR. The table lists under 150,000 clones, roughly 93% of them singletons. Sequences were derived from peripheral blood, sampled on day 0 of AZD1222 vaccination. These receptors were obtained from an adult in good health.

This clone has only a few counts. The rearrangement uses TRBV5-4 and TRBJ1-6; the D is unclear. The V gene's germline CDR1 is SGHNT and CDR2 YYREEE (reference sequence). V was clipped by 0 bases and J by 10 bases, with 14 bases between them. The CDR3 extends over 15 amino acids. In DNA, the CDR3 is TGTGCCAGCAGCTTGGGGCCAGGAGAAGGGTCACCCCTCCACTTT. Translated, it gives CASSLGPGEGSPLHF.

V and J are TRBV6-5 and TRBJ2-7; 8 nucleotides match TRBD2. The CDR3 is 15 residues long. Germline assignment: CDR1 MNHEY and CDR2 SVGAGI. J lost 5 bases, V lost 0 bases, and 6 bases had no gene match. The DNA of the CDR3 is TGTGCCAGCAGTTACTCTACGGGAGGGTACCACGAGCAGTACTTC. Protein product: CASSYSTGGYHEQYF.

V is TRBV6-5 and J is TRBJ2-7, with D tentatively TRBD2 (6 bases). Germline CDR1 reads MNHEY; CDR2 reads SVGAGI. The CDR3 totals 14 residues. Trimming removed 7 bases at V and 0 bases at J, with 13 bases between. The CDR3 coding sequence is TGTGCCAGCACTCGCGGGACCTTCTCCTACGAGCAGTACTTC. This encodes CASTRGTFSYEQYF.

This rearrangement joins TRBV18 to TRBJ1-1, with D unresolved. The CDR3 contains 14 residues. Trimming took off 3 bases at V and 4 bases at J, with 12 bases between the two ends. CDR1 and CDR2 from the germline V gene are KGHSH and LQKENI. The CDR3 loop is CASSPTDSITEAFF. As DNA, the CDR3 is TGTGCCAGCTCACCGACGGATTCTATCACTGAAGCTTTCTTT.

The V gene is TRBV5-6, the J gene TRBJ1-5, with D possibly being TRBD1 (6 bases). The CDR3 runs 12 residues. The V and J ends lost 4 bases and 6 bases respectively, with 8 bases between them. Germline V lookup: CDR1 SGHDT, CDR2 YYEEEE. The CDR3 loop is CASSIQGQPQHF. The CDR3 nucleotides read TGTGCCAGCAGCATACAGGGTCAGCCCCAGCATTTT.

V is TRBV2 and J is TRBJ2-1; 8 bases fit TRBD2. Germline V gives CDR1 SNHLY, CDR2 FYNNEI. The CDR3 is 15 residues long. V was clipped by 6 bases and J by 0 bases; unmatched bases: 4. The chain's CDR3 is CASSPLAASYNEQFF. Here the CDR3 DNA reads TGTGCCAGCAGCCCACTAGCGGCCTCCTACAATGAGCAGTTCTTC.

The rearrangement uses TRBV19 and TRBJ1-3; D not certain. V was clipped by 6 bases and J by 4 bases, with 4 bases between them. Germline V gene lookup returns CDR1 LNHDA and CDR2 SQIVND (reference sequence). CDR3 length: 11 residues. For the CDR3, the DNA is TGTGCCAGTAGGTCCGGAAACACCATATATTTT. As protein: CASRSGNTIYF.

CDR3 protein: CASTAQNGGSPLHF. As DNA, the CDR3 is TGTGCCAGCACGGCCCAGAACGGGGGATCACCCCTCCACTTT. The chain uses TRBV28 and TRBJ1-6, with D possibly TRBD1 on 5 matching bases. The CDR3 spans 14 residues. V was clipped by 7 bases and J by 10 bases, with 17 bases between them. Germline values: CDR1 MDHEN, CDR2 SYDVKM.

CDR3: CASRRTGQPQHF. The CDR3 region has the DNA TGTGCCAGCAGGAGGACGGGTCAGCCCCAGCATTTT. The chain is built from TRBV6-5 and TRBJ1-5; D is uncertain. Germline CDR1 is MNHEY and CDR2 is SVGAGI. Trimming pared 6 bases from V and 6 bases from J, leaving 9 bases between. CDR3 length equals 12 residues.

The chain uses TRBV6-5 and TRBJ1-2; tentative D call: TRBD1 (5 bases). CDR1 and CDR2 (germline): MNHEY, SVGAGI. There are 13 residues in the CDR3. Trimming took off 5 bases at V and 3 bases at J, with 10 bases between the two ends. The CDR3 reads CASSPDSYYGYTF. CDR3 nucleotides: TGTGCCAGCAGTCCCGACAGCTACTATGGCTACACCTTC.

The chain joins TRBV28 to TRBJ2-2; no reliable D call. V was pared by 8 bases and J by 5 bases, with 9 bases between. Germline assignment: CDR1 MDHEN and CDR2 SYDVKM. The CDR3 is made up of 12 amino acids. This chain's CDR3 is CASRLSTGELFF. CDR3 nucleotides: TGTGCCAGCCGTCTATCGACCGGGGAGCTGTTTTTT.

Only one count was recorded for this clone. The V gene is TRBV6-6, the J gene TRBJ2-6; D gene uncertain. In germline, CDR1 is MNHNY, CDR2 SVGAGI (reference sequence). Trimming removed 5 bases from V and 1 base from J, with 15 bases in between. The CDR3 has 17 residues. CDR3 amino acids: CASSRGNGVSGANVLTF. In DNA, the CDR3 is TGTGCCAGCAGTCGTGGAAATGGGGTTTCTGGGGCCAACGTCCTGACTTTC.

The CDR3 is CASSYRENQPQHF. In nucleotides, the CDR3 is TGTGCCAGCAGTTACCGAGAAAATCAGCCCCAGCATTTT. V gene TRBV6-2 or TRBV6-3 combines with J gene TRBJ1-5; D remains ambiguous. The CDR3 is made up of 13 amino acids. The V gene lost 2 bases and the J gene lost 4 bases, with 6 bases spanning the gap. The germline gives CDR1 MNHEY, CDR2 SVGEGT.

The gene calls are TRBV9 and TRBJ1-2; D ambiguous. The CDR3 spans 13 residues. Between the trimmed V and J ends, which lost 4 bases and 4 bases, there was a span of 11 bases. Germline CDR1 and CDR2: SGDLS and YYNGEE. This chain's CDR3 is CASSPGPPYGYTF. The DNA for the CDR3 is TGTGCCAGCAGCCCCGGGCCCCCCTATGGCTACACCTTC.

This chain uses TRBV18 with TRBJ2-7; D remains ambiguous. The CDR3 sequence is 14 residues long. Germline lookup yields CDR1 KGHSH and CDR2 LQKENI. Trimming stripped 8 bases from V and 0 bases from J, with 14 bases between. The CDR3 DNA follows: TGTGCCAGCGGACGGTCGGCGAGCTCCTACGAGCAGTACTTC. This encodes CASGRSASSYEQYF.

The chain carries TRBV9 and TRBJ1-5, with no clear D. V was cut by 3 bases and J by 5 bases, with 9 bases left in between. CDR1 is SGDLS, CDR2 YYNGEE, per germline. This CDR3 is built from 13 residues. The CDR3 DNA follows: TGTGCCAGCAGCGCCCATGGGGATCAGCCCCAGCATTTT. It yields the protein CASSAHGDQPQHF.

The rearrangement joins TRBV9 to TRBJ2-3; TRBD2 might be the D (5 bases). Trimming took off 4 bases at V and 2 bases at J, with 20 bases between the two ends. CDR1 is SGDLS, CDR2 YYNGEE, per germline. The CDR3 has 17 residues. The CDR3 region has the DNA TGTGCCAGCAGCCCCCAGCCCTTTGGCGGGTACACAGATACGCAGTATTTT. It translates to CASSPQPFGGYTDTQYF.

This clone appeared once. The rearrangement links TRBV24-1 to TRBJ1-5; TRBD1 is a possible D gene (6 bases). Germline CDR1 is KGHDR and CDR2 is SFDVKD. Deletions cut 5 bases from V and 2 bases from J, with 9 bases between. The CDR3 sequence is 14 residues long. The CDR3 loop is CATSGSGGNQPQHF. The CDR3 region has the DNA TGTGCCACCAGTGGATCAGGGGGCAATCAGCCCCAGCATTTT.

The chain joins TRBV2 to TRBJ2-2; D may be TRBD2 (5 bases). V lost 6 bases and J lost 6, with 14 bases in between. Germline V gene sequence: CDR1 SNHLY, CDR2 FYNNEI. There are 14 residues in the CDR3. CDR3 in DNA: TGTGCCAGCAGGGCAGGACTCTCCTCCGGGGAGCTGTTTTTT. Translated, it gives CASRAGLSSGELFF.

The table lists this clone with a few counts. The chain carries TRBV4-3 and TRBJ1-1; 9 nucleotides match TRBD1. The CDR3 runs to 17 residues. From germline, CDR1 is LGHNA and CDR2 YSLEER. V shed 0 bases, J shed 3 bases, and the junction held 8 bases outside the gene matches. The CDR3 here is CASSQDRPTGGDTEAFF. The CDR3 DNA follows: TGCGCCAGCAGCCAAGATAGGCCGACAGGGGGGGACACTGAAGCTTTCTTT.

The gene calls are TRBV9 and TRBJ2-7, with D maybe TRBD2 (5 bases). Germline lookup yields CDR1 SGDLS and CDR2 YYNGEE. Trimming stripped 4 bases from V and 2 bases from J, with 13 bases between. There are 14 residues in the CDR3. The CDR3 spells CASSFRDQPYEQYF. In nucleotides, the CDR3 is TGTGCCAGCAGCTTCCGGGATCAACCCTACGAGCAGTACTTC.

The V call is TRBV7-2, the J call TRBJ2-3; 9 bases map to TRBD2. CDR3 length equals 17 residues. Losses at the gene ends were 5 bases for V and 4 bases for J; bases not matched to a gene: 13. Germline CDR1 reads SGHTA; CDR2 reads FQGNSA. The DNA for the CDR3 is TGTGCCAGCAGCCCCCATACGGCGGGAGGGCCGGCAGATACGCAGTATTTT. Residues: CASSPHTAGGPADTQYF.

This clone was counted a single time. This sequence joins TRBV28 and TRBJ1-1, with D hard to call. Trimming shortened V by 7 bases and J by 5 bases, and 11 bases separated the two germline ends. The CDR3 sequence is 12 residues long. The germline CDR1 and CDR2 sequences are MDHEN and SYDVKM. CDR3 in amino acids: CASTLGRTEAFF. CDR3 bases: TGTGCCAGCACCCTAGGGAGGACTGAAGCTTTCTTT.

CDR3 region: CASSAETSGKNEQFF. The CDR3 DNA reads TGTGCCAGTAGTGCCGAGACTAGCGGGAAAAATGAGCAGTTCTTC. The chain joins TRBV19 to TRBJ2-1, with 11 nucleotides matching TRBD2. The CDR3 is made up of 15 amino acids. The germline CDR1 and CDR2 sequences are LNHDA and SQIVND (reference sequence). V was clipped by 5 bases and J by 7 bases; unmatched bases: 7.

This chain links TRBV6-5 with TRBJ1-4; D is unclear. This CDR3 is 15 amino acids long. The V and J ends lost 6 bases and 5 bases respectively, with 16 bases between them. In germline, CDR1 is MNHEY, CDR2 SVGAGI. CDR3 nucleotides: TGTGCCAGCAGGCGACTACAGAGCCAGAATGAAAAACTGTTTTTT. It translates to CASRRLQSQNEKLFF.